These 18 T cell receptor beta chains originate from one sample sequenced in a study of blood T cell repertoires in COVID-19. Clones were read by immunoSEQ multiplex PCR, and TCRdb kept only the in-frame ones, dropping some. The sample consists of fewer than 250,000 clones, around nine tenths of them appearing once. Sequenced input: peripheral blood. The receptors originated from a man aged 25 to 45 with acute or convalescent COVID-19.

This clone came up once. The V and J genes are TRBV5-1 and TRBJ1-1; 9 bases line up with TRBD1. V shed 4 bases and J 2 bases; nucleotides not matched to a gene: 6. Germline values: CDR1 SGHRS, CDR2 YFSETQ. This CDR3 is built from 15 residues. As DNA, the CDR3 is TGCGCCAGCAGCCCGGACAGGGGCATCAACACTGAAGCTTTCTTT. Translated: CASSPDRGINTEAFF.

V is TRBV5-1 and J is TRBJ1-4; the D is unclear. Germline CDR1 reads SGHRS; CDR2 reads YFSETQ. The V and J ends lost 0 bases and 2 bases respectively, with 14 bases between them. CDR3 length equals 17 residues. CDR3 DNA: TGCGCCAGCAGCTTGGGCGCGGGCGGATTCACTAATGAAAAACTGTTTTTT. It codes for CASSLGAGGFTNEKLFF.

The rearrangement uses TRBV18 and TRBJ2-1, with TRBD1 matching 9 bases. From germline, CDR1 is KGHSH and CDR2 LQKENI. The CDR3 spans 15 residues. V lost 4 bases, J lost 6 bases, and 7 bases stayed unmatched. DNA for the CDR3: TGTGCCAGCTCACAACCGGGACAGGGAAGCAATGAGCAGTTCTTC. It yields the protein CASSQPGQGSNEQFF.

A word on this clone: One end of the junction varies from germline; a read error may be responsible. This chain links TRBV10-1 with TRBJ1-2; 9 nucleotides match TRBD1. The CDR3 spans 15 residues. Germline lookup yields CDR1 WNHNN and CDR2 SYGVQD (reference sequence). CDR3 bases: TGCGCCAGCAGTGAGCATTCCGGGACAGGGAGTCCTACCGCCTTC. Encoded protein: CASSEHSGTGSPTAF.

The chain couples TRBV5-4 to TRBJ1-1, with TRBD1 identical over 7 bases. In germline, CDR1 is SGHNT, CDR2 YYREEE (reference sequence). The junction had 5 bases not matched to a gene; V was cut back by 5 bases and J by 1 base. The CDR3 sequence is 14 residues long. The CDR3 loop reads CASRPGTENTEAFF. The CDR3 bases are TGTGCCAGCAGGCCCGGGACAGAGAACACTGAAGCTTTCTTT.

This clone was detected only a few times. The chain joins TRBV6-4 to TRBJ2-5; 15 nucleotides match TRBD2. Germline V gene sequence: CDR1 MRHNA, CDR2 SNTAGT. There are 15 residues in the CDR3. Losses at the gene ends were 6 bases for V and 4 bases for J; bases not matched to a gene: 3. The CDR3 bases are TGTGCCAGCAGCCGGACTAGCGGGGGGGGAGAGACCCAGTACTTC. Translating gives CASSRTSGGGETQYF.

DNA of the CDR3: TGTGCCAGTAGTGTCGGACAGGCGAACACCGGGGAGCTGTTTTTT. Translation gives CASSVGQANTGELFF. V gene TRBV19 combines with J gene TRBJ2-2, with TRBD1 identical over 7 bases. The trim removed 5 bases at V and 0 bases at J, leaving 3 bases unmatched. The CDR3 extends over 15 amino acids. Germline values: CDR1 LNHDA, CDR2 SQIVND (reference sequence).

V gene TRBV10-3 combines with J gene TRBJ2-5, with a tentative D call TRBD1 (6 bases). Germline V gene lookup returns CDR1 ENHRY and CDR2 SYGVKD. Trimming removed 4 bases from V and 2 bases from J, with 20 bases in between. This CDR3 has 17 residues. The CDR3 DNA follows: TGTGCCATCAGTGTTGGGGGCCAGGCTGGACAGCAAGAGACCCAGTACTTC. Protein product: CAISVGGQAGQQETQYF.

This clone appeared once. The rearrangement links TRBV6-5 to TRBJ2-7, with TRBD1 identical over 7 bases. The V gene end was trimmed by 10 bases and the J gene end by 2 bases; junction bases not matched to a gene: 8. The V gene's germline CDR1 is MNHEY and CDR2 SVGAGI. This CDR3 contains 13 residues. The CDR3 DNA sequence: TGTGCCACCATAATGACAGGGACCTACGAGCAGTACTTC. It yields the protein CATIMTGTYEQYF.

The chain combines TRBV19 with TRBJ1-6; the D gene is possibly TRBD1 (6 bases). The germline CDR1 and CDR2 sequences are LNHDA and SQIVND (reference sequence). This CDR3 comprises 12 residues. V lost 4 bases, J lost 12 bases, and 10 bases lay in between. The DNA of the CDR3 is TGTGCCAGTAGTACCGGGGGGCTACCCCTCCACTTT. Amino acid sequence: CASSTGGLPLHF. The full variable domain, in which reference TRBV19 and TRBJ1-6 provide the parts outside the CDR3, is DGGITQSPKYLFRKEGQNVTLSCEQNLNHDAMYWYRQDPGQGLRLIYYSQIVNDFQKGDIAEGYSVSREKKESFPLTVTSAQKNPTAFYLCASSTGGLPLHFGNGTRLTVT.

This clone was seen only a few times. The chain has TRBV18 and TRBJ1-2; D gene uncertain. Germline loops: CDR1 KGHSH, CDR2 LQKENI. The CDR3 has 15 residues. Trimming removed 3 bases from V and 5 bases from J, with 16 bases in between. The DNA for the CDR3 is TGTGCCAGCTCACCCCCCTCGAGAGACTTTTATGGCTACACCTTC. This translates into CASSPPSRDFYGYTF.

The rearrangement uses TRBV27 and TRBJ2-1, with 7 nucleotides matching TRBD2. J gave up 4 bases and V 2 bases, and 11 bases lay outside the gene matches. Germline values: CDR1 MNHEY, CDR2 SMNVEV (reference sequence). The CDR3 is made up of 17 amino acids. This CDR3 reads CASSLLAEYNSYNEQFF. The CDR3 coding sequence is TGTGCCAGCAGTTTACTAGCGGAGTACAATAGTTACAATGAGCAGTTCTTC.

J is TRBJ2-6 and V is TRBV5-1; D might be TRBD1 (6 bases). This CDR3 region has 19 residues. V was shortened by 4 bases and J by 2 bases, with 22 bases between the two germline ends. Germline V gene data show CDR1 as SGHRS and CDR2 as YFSETQ. The chain's CDR3 is CASSDLTGTFTPGANVLTF. Written as DNA, the CDR3 is TGCGCCAGCAGCGACCTTACAGGGACGTTCACTCCTGGGGCCAACGTCCTGACTTTC.

This chain uses TRBV28 with TRBJ1-6; D unclear. Germline V gives CDR1 MDHEN, CDR2 SYDVKM. Trimming pared 5 bases from V and 6 bases from J, leaving 11 bases between. The CDR3 is 14 amino acids. In nucleotides, the CDR3 is TGTGCCAGCAGTAAGAGGGTTGGTAATTCACCCCTCCACTTT. Translation: CASSKRVGNSPLHF.

A single count supports this clone. The chain employs TRBV7-2 and TRBJ1-5; tentative D call: TRBD1 (5 bases). The ends were cut back, 4 bases at V and 0 bases at J, with 16 bases in the middle. Germline CDR1 SGHTA, CDR2 FQGNSA. The CDR3 runs to 17 residues. The CDR3 sequence is CASSSRPGHYSNQPQHF. The CDR3 region has the DNA TGTGCCAGCAGCTCCAGACCCGGACACTATAGCAATCAGCCCCAGCATTTT.

The chain uses TRBV30 and TRBJ1-5, with unresolved D. V was clipped by 1 base and J by 8 bases, with 12 bases between them. CDR1 is GTSNPN, CDR2 SVGIG, per germline (reference sequence). The length of the CDR3 is 13 residues. The CDR3 sequence: CAWSGGPSEPQHF. The CDR3 DNA follows: TGTGCCTGGAGTGGAGGGCCTTCCGAGCCCCAGCATTTT. The variable domain in full, completed from reference TRBV30 and TRBJ1-5, reads SQTIHQWPATLVQPVGSPLSLECTVEGTSNPNLYWYRQAAGRGLQLLFYSVGIGQISSEVPQNLSASRPQDRQFILSSKKLLLSDSGFYLCAWSGGPSEPQHFGDGTRLSIL.

V usage is TRBV19 and J usage is TRBJ1-5; 10 bases map to TRBD1. CDR3 length: 15 residues. V lost 3 bases, J lost 5 bases, and 4 bases stayed unmatched. The germline V gene encodes CDR1 LNHDA and CDR2 SQIVND (reference sequence). Here the CDR3 reads CASSIKDRGYQPQHF. The CDR3, as DNA: TGTGCCAGTAGTATTAAGGACAGGGGGTATCAGCCCCAGCATTTT.

Note on this clone: One end of the junction fails to match germline, which may point to a read error. The chain couples TRBV28 to TRBJ1-2, with a tentative D call TRBD1 (6 bases). The germline V gene has CDR1 MDHEN and CDR2 SYDVKM. This CDR3 region has 12 residues. CDR3 sequence reads: CASKQKGHSPGF. Here the CDR3 DNA reads TGTGCCAGCAAACAAAAGGGACATTCGCCAGGTTTC.